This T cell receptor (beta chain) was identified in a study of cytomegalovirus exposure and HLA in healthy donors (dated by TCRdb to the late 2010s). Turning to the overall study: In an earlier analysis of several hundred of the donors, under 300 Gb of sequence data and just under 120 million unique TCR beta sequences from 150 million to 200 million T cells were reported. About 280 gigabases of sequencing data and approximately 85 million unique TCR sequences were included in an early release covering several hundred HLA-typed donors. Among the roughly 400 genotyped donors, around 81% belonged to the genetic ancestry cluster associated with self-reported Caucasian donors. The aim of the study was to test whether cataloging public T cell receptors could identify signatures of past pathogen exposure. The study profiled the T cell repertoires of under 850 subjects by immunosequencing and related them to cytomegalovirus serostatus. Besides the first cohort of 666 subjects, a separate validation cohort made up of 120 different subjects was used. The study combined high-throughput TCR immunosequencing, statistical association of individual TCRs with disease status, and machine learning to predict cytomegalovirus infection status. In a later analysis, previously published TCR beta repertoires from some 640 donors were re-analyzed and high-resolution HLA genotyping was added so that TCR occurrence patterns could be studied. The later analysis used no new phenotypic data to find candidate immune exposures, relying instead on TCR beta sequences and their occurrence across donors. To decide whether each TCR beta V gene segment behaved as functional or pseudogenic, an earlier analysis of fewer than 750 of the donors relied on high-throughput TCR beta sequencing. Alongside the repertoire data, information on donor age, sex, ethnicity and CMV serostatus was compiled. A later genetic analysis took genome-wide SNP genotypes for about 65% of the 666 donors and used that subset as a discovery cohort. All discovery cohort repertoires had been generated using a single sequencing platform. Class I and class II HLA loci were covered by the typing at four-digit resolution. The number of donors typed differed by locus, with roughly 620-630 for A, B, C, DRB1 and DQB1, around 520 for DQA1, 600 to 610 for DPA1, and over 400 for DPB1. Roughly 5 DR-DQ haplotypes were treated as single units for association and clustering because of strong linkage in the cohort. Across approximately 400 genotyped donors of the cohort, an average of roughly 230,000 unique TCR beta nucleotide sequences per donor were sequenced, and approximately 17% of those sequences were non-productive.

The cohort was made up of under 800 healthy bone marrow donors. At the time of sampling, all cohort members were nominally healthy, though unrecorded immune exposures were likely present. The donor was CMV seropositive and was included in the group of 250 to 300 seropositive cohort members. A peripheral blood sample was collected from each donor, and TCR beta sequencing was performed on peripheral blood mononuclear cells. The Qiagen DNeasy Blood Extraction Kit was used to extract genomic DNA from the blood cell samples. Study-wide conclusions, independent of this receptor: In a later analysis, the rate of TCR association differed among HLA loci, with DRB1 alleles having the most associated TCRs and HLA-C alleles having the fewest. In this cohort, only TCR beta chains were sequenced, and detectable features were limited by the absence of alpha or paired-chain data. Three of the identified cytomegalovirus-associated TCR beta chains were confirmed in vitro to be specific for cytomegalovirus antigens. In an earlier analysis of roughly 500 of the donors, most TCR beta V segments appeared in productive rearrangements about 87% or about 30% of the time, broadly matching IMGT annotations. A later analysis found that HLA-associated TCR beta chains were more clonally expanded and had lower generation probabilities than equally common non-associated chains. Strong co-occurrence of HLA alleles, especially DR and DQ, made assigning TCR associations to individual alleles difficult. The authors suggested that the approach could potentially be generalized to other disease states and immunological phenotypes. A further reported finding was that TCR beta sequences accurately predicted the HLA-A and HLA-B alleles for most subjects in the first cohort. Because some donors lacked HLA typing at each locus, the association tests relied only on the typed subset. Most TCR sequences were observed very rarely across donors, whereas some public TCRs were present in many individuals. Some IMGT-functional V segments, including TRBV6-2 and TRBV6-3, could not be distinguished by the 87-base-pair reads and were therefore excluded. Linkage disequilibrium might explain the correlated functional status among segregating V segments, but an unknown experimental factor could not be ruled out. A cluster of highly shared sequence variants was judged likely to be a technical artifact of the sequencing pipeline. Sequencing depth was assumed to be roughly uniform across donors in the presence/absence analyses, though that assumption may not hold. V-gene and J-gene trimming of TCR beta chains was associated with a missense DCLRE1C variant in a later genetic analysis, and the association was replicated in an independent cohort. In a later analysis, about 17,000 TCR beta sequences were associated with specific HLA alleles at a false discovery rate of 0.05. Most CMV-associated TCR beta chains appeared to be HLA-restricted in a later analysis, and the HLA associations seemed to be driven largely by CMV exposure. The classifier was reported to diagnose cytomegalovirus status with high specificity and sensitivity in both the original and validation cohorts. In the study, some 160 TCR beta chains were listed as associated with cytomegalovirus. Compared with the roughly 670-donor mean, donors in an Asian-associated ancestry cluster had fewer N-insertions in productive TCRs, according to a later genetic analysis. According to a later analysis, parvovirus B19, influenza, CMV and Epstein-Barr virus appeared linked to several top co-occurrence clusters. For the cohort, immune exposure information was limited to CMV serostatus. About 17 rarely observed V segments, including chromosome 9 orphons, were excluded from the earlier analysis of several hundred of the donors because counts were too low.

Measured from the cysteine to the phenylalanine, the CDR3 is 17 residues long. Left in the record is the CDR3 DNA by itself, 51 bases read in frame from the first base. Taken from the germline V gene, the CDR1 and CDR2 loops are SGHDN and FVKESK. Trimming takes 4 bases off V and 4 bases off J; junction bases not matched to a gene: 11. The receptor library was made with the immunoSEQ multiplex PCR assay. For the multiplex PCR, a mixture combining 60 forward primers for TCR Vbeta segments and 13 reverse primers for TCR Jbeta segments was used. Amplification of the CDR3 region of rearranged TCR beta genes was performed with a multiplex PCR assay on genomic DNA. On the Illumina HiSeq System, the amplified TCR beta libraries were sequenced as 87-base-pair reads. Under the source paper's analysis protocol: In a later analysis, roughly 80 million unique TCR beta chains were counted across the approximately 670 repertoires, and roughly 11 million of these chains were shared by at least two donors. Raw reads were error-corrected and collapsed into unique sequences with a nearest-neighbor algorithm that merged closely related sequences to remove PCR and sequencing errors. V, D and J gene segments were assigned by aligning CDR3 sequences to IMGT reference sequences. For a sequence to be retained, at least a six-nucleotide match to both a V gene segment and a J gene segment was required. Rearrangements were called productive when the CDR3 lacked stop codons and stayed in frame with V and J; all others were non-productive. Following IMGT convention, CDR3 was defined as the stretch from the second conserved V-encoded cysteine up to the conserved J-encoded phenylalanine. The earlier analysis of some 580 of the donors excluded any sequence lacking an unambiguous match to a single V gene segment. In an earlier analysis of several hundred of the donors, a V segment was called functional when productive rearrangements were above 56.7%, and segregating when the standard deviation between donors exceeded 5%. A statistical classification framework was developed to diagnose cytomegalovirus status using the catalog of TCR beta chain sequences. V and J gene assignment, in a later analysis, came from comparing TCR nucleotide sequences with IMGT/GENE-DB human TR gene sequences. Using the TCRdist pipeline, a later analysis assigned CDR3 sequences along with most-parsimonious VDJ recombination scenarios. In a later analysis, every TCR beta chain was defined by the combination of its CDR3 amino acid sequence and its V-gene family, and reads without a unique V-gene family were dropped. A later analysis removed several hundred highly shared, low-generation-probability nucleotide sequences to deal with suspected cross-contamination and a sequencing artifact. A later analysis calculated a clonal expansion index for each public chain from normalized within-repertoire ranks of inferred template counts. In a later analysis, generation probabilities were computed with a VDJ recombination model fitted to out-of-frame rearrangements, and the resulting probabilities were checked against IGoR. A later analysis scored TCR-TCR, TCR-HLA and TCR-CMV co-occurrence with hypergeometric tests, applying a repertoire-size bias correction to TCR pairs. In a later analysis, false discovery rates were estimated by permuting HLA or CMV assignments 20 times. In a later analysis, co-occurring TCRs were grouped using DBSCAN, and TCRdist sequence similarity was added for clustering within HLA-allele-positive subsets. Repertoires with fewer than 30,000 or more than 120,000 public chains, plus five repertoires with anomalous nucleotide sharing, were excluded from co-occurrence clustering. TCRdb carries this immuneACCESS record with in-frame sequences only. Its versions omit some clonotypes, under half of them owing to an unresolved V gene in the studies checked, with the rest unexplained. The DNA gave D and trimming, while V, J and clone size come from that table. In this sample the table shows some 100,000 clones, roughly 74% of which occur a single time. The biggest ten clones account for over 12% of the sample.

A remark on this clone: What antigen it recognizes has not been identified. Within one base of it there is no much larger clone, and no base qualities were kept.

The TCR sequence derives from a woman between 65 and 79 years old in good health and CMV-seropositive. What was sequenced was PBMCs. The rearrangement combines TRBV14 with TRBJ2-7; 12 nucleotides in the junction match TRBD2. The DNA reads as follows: TGTGCCAGCAGCCCGGGACTAGCGGGCCAGCAGCTGTACGAGCAGTACTTC. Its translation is CASSPGLAGQQLYEQYF.